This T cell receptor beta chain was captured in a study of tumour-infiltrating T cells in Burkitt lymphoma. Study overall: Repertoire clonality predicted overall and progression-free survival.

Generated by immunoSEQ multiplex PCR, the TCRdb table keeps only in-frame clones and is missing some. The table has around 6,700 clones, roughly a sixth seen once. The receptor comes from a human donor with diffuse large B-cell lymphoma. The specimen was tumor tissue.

The CDR3, as DNA: TGCAGCGTAGGGGGAGGCACAGATACGCAGTATTTT. Protein product: CSVGGGTDTQYF. This chain uses TRBV29-1 with TRBJ2-3; possible D gene TRBD1, 6 bases. Deletions cut 6 bases from V and 1 base from J, with 8 bases between. Germline lookup yields CDR1 SQVTM and CDR2 ANQGSEA. This CDR3 is 12 amino acids long.